One T cell receptor (beta chain) is described in this entry. This specimen comes from a study of blood T cell repertoires in COVID-19. CDR1 is SGHRS, CDR2 YFSETQ, per germline. This CDR3 is 14 amino acids long. The J segment lost 8 bases and the V segment lost 3 bases, leaving 6 bases of the junction unmatched. Only in-frame clones appear in the TCRdb table, and some are missing; sequencing was by immunoSEQ multiplex PCR. The table records some 140,000 clones, roughly 80% of them present only once. The material sequenced was peripheral blood. This clonotype was obtained from a woman aged 60-70 years with acute or convalescent COVID-19. V is TRBV5-1 and J is TRBJ1-2; 11 nucleotides line up with TRBD1. The CDR3 spells CASSSDRGREGYTF. The CDR3 bases are TGCGCCAGCAGCTCGGACAGGGGGCGCGAGGGCTACACCTTC.